This TCR beta chain was sequenced in a study of CD8+ T cells in alopecia areata. Study details: Tofacitinib continued for 6 to 18 months and was then withheld for 6 months.

Regarding treatment: oral pan-JAK inhibitor, 5-10 mg twice daily. Individuals with alopecia areata gave both lesional scalp punch biopsies and peripheral blood for collection. As regards this clone: The antigen remains unidentified.

The CDR3 has 14 residues. Germline lookup yields CDR1 SGHRS and CDR2 YFSETQ. Trimming left V 0 bases short and J 3 bases short, with 9 bases between. Extracted RNA was reverse transcribed, and the resulting cDNA served as sequencing template. This table comes from immunoSEQ multiplex PCR, and its TCRdb copy is limited to in-frame clones, with some not included. The sample contains about 270,000 clones, 50% to 75% of which appear only once. Study observations and caveats: Relative to normal scalp, lesional scalp, especially alopecia totalis/universalis, showed higher clonality. While tofacitinib was given, many expanded lesional clones persisted in scalp and blood.

The sample consisted of CD4+ T cells sorted from blood, taken at approximately week 51, from a patient treated with tofacitinib. This TCR derives from a human donor with alopecia areata. The chain couples TRBV5-1 to TRBJ2-5, with D uncertain. CDR3 coding DNA: TGCGCCAGCAGCTTGGGACGGACGAAAGAGACCCAGTACTTC. Translated: CASSLGRTKETQYF. Full variable domain (missing parts from reference TRBV5-1 and TRBJ2-5): KAGVTQTPRYLIKTRGQQVTLSCSPISGHRSVSWYQQTPGQGLQFLFEYFSETQRNKGNFPGRFSGRQFSNSRSEMNVSTLELGDSALYLCASSLGRTKETQYFGPGTRLLVL.